A single sample is the source of the 15 T cell receptor beta chains below, sequenced in a study of blood T cell repertoires in COVID-19. Sequencing used immunoSEQ multiplex PCR; TCRdb keeps in-frame clones, though not all of them. Among 250,000 to 300,000 clones listed, 70% to 90% were seen once. What was sequenced was peripheral blood. All receptors come from a woman aged 30 to 39 with COVID-19, enrolled during active disease.

The chain has TRBV11-2 and TRBJ1-2; maybe TRBD1 (5 bases). V was cut by 1 base and J by 0 bases, with 9 bases left in between. Germline values: CDR1 SGHAT, CDR2 FQNNGV. The CDR3 extends over 15 amino acids. For the CDR3, the DNA is TGTGCCAGCAGCTTAGGCAGGGTCTCTAACTATGGCTACACCTTC. Amino acids: CASSLGRVSNYGYTF.

The chain combines TRBV30 with TRBJ2-5; 7 bases match TRBD1. This CDR3 spans 13 amino acids. CDR1 and CDR2 (germline): GTSNPN, SVGIG (reference sequence). V lost 0 bases, J lost 5 bases, and 3 bases stayed unmatched. The DNA for the CDR3 is TGTGCCTGGAGTGTTAAGGGGGCTGAGACCCAGTACTTC. This translates into CAWSVKGAETQYF. Looking up the rest from reference TRBV30 and TRBJ2-5 gives the full variable domain: SQTIHQWPATLVQPVGSPLSLECTVEGTSNPNLYWYRQAAGRGLQLLFYSVGIGQISSEVPQNLSASRPQDRQFILSSKKLLLSDSGFYLCAWSVKGAETQYFGPGTRLLVL.

The chain couples TRBV13 to TRBJ2-5; 7 bases line up with TRBD1. The V gene end was trimmed by 5 bases and the J gene end by 3 bases; junction bases not matched to a gene: 6. Per the germline V gene, CDR1 is PRHDT and CDR2 is FYEKMQ (reference sequence). This CDR3 is built from 14 residues. In DNA form, the CDR3 reads TGTGCCAGCAGCCAAACAGGGGTTGAAGAGACCCAGTACTTC. This sequence encodes CASSQTGVEETQYF.

J is TRBJ2-7 and V is TRBV4-1; 11 bases match TRBD1. With V trimmed by 0 bases and J by 5 bases, 6 bases remained unmatched. Germline CDR1 reads MGHRA; CDR2 reads YSYEKL. The CDR3 sequence is 16 residues long. The CDR3 sequence: CASSQDSGTGGHEQYF. Written as DNA, the CDR3 is TGCGCCAGCAGCCAAGATTCGGGGACAGGGGGGCACGAGCAGTACTTC.

The rearrangement joins TRBV27 to TRBJ2-7; a weak D match, TRBD2 (5 bases). Trimming removed 3 bases at V and 3 bases at J, with 15 bases between. Germline-derived CDR1 and CDR2 are MNHEY and SMNVEV (reference sequence). The CDR3 is made up of 15 amino acids. In DNA form, the CDR3 reads TGTGCCAGCAGTTTGGTCGGGGTGCCCGACTACGAGCAGTACTTC. Its protein product is CASSLVGVPDYEQYF.

The chain couples TRBV4-2 to TRBJ1-3; weak D call: TRBD1 (5 bases). This CDR3 contains 17 residues. Deletions cut 0 bases from V and 0 bases from J, with 12 bases between. Germline lookup yields CDR1 LGHNA and CDR2 YNFKEQ. This CDR3 is CASSQDASGFSGNTIYF. The DNA of the CDR3 is TGTGCCAGCAGCCAAGATGCCTCAGGGTTCTCTGGAAACACCATATATTTT.

Written as DNA, the CDR3 is TGTGCCAGCAGTGTTAGGACAGGGGCCGGGGAGCTGTTTTTT. It yields the protein CASSVRTGAGELFF. The chain couples TRBV2 to TRBJ2-2, with 9 bases aligning to TRBD1. The CDR3 totals 14 residues. J was trimmed by 6 bases and V by 4 bases; bases with no gene match: 3. CDR1 and CDR2 (germline): SNHLY, FYNNEI.

The chain employs TRBV2 and TRBJ2-3; D gene unclear. Trimming removed 7 bases at V and 2 bases at J, with 13 bases between. Germline CDR1 SNHLY, CDR2 FYNNEI. The CDR3 extends over 14 amino acids. The CDR3 sequence: CASTPLVYTDTQYF. CDR3 DNA: TGTGCCAGCACCCCTCTAGTCTACACAGATACGCAGTATTTT.

With regard to this clone: The identical CDR3 is also encoded by other nucleotide sequences in the sample. V and J are TRBV5-4 and TRBJ2-3; 8 bases agree with TRBD2. This CDR3 has 15 residues. Trimming at V came to 3 bases and at J to 1 base, leaving 4 bases not matched to a gene. Germline V gives CDR1 SGHNT, CDR2 YYREEE (reference sequence). The CDR3 is CASSSDGGGTDTQYF. CDR3 DNA: TGTGCCAGCAGCTCAGACGGGGGGGGCACAGATACGCAGTATTTT.

Turning to this clone: This specimen includes other DNA sequences encoding the same CDR3. The gene calls are TRBV19 and TRBJ1-1; tentative D call: TRBD1 (6 bases). The CDR3 totals 13 residues. Germline lookup yields CDR1 LNHDA and CDR2 SQIVND (reference sequence). V lost 5 bases, J lost 0 bases, and 7 bases lay in between. CDR3 sequence: CASSQGMNTEAFF. CDR3 coding DNA: TGTGCCAGTAGTCAGGGGATGAACACTGAAGCTTTCTTT.

This chain links TRBV11-2 with TRBJ1-2; D is unclear. CDR1 is SGHAT, CDR2 FQNNGV, per germline. This CDR3 region has 13 residues. V was clipped by 1 base and J by 5 bases, with 8 bases between them. The CDR3 spells CASSLAATYGYTF. The CDR3 coding sequence is TGTGCCAGCAGCTTAGCTGCCACTTATGGCTACACCTTC.

The chain joins TRBV6-4 to TRBJ2-3; 10 bases are shared with TRBD2. J was trimmed by 6 bases and V by 6 bases; bases with no gene match: 3. Germline CDR1 and CDR2: MRHNA and SNTAGT. There are 13 residues in the CDR3. CDR3 sequence reads: CASRSGGADTQYF. DNA for the CDR3: TGTGCCAGCAGGAGCGGGGGGGCCGATACGCAGTATTTT.

The rearrangement uses TRBV24-1 and TRBJ1-2; TRBD1 might be the D (5 bases). V was trimmed by 4 bases and J by 8 bases, leaving 7 bases between them. The CDR3 covers 11 residues. Germline loops: CDR1 KGHDR, CDR2 SFDVKD. The CDR3 reads CATSEAGGYTF. CDR3 bases: TGTGCCACCAGTGAGGCAGGGGGCTACACCTTC.

J is TRBJ1-1 and V is TRBV3-1 (or the pseudogene TRBV3-2), with 7 bases aligning to TRBD1. The germline V gene has CDR1 LGHDT and CDR2 YNNKEL (reference sequence). The CDR3 consists of 14 residues. Losses at the gene ends were 3 bases for V and 4 bases for J; bases not matched to a gene: 5. The CDR3: CASSQTGSGTEAFF. The CDR3 DNA reads TGTGCCAGCAGCCAGACAGGGTCTGGCACTGAAGCTTTCTTT.

V and J are TRBV6-2 or TRBV6-3 and TRBJ2-7; 8 bases are shared with TRBD2. V trimming: 6 bases; J trimming: 0 bases; junction bases outside the gene matches: 10. This CDR3 has 16 amino acids. Germline V gene lookup returns CDR1 MNHEY and CDR2 SVGEGT. CDR3 sequence: CASSQPAGAYSYEQYF. CDR3 sequence (DNA): TGTGCCAGCAGCCAGCCAGCGGGGGCCTACTCCTACGAGCAGTACTTC.